The 6 T cell receptor beta chains listed next were all sequenced from one sample in a study of blood T cell repertoires in COVID-19. TCRdb's table, derived via immunoSEQ multiplex PCR, lists solely in-frame clones and lacks some. The sample holds some 290,000 clones, about nine tenths seen once. The sequencing sample was made of peripheral blood. The receptor source for this set is a woman under 40 with COVID-19, enrolled during active disease.

The rearrangement uses TRBV5-1 and TRBJ2-7; 8 bases align to TRBD1. This CDR3 has 15 residues. J was trimmed by 2 bases and V by 2 bases; bases with no gene match: 6. The germline gives CDR1 SGHRS, CDR2 YFSETQ. CDR3 residues: CASSLGTGPTYEQYF. The CDR3 nucleotides are TGCGCCAGCAGCTTAGGGACAGGCCCGACCTACGAGCAGTACTTC.

This chain uses TRBV7-9 with TRBJ2-2; 8 bases match TRBD2. CDR1 and CDR2 (germline): SEHNR, FQNEAQ (reference sequence). V lost 7 bases and J lost 5; bases outside the gene matches: 9. This CDR3 is 15 amino acids long. This chain's CDR3 is CASNRAGGWTGELFF. Here the CDR3 DNA reads TGTGCCAGCAACCGGGCGGGGGGCTGGACCGGGGAGCTGTTTTTT.

The CDR3 nucleotides read TGTGCCATCAGGGGGACAGGGCCTCCCTACGAGCAGTACTTC. As protein: CAIRGTGPPYEQYF. The rearrangement uses TRBV10-3 and TRBJ2-7; 9 bases are a match to TRBD1. The V gene end was trimmed by 6 bases and the J gene end by 2 bases; junction bases not matched to a gene: 5. Germline lookup yields CDR1 ENHRY and CDR2 SYGVKD. The CDR3 has 14 amino acids.

The chain uses TRBV3-1 (or the pseudogene TRBV3-2) and TRBJ2-3, with TRBD2 matching over 9 bases. Per the germline V gene, CDR1 is LGHDT and CDR2 is YNNKEL (reference sequence). The V segment lost 1 base and the J segment 0 bases; nucleotides outside the gene matches: 5. The CDR3 totals 17 residues. CDR3 loop: CASSQARLADSTDTQYF. The CDR3 coding sequence is TGTGCCAGCAGCCAAGCCCGACTAGCGGATAGCACAGATACGCAGTATTTT.

The rearrangement joins TRBV27 to TRBJ2-2; the D gene is possibly TRBD2 (6 bases). The CDR3 consists of 16 residues. The V gene lost 5 bases and the J gene lost 1 base, with 14 bases spanning the gap. Germline V CDR1 and CDR2: MNHEY, SMNVEV (reference sequence). The chain's CDR3 is CASSARDWENTGELFF. The CDR3 nucleotides read TGTGCCAGCAGTGCCCGGGACTGGGAGAACACCGGGGAGCTGTTTTTT.

This clone was observed at least ten times. The gene calls are TRBV6-4 and TRBJ2-2, with 9 bases aligning to TRBD2. Germline CDR1 and CDR2: MRHNA and SNTAGT. This CDR3 has 15 amino acids. The ends lost 8 bases at V and 3 bases at J; junction bases unmatched: 7. The CDR3 nucleotides are TGTGCCAGCTCAATTAGCGGGAGCGACACCGGGGAGCTGTTTTTT. Protein sequence: CASSISGSDTGELFF.